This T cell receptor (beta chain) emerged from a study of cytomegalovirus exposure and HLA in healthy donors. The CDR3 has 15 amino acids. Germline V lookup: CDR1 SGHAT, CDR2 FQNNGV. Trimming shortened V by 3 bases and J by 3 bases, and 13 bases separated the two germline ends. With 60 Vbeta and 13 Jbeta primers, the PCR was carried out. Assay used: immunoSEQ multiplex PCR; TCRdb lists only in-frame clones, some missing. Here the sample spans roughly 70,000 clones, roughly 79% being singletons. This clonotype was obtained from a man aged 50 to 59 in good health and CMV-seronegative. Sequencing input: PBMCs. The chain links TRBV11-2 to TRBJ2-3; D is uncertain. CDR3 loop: CASSFSGSRTDTQYF. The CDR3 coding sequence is TGTGCCAGCAGCTTCTCCGGGTCGAGGACAGATACGCAGTATTTT.